This entry lists 14 T cell receptor beta chains sequenced from one sample in a study of tumor-infiltrating lymphocytes in oesophageal squamous cell carcinoma (TCRdb year 2016). Library construction relied on PCR. Instrument on record: Illumina HiSeq 2000. TCRdb applied fastp at Q25 and MiXCR to the public reads, then kept only in-frame beta chains. CDR3 protein duplicates are merged, each entry listing the most common genes and DNA. Present in this sample are some 9,900 distinct CDR3 sequences, approximately 50% of which were seen just once. The ten largest clones represent roughly 40% of the sample. The sequencing input was esophageal tumor tissue. Source of these receptors: a female donor with esophageal squamous cell carcinoma.

This chain connects TRBV24-1 to TRBJ2-4; D gene uncertain. Germline CDR1 reads KGHDR; CDR2 reads SFDVKD. The ends were cut back, 6 bases at V and 0 bases at J, with 5 bases in the middle. This CDR3 comprises 13 residues. The CDR3 DNA reads TGTGCCACCAGTAGTCTAGCCAAAAACATTCAGTACTTC. This encodes CATSSLAKNIQYF.

The chain uses TRBV7-4 and TRBJ2-5, with TRBD1 matching over 7 bases. The tail of the sequence fits TRBJ2-7 better, so the J call may be wrong. The CDR3 has 15 residues. The germline gives CDR1 SGHVT, CDR2 SQSDAQ. In DNA, the CDR3 is TGTGCCAGCAGCAGTTTTCACCGGGACAGCTACGAGCAGTACTTC. Translated, it gives CASSSFHRDSYEQYF.

This clonotype has just one count. The chain employs TRBV19 and TRBJ2-5; D is unclear. The J call is in doubt because the DNA end fits TRBJ1-2 better. This CDR3 contains 15 residues. CDR1 is LNHDA, CDR2 SQIVND, per germline (reference sequence). DNA of the CDR3: TGTGCCAGTAGTCTGATCACAGAAAGAAACTATGGCTACACCTTC. Translating it yields CASSLITERNYGYTF.

This clonotype was seen many times. The chain links TRBV6-1 to TRBJ2-1; 9 nucleotides align to TRBD2. V lost 4 bases and J lost 7; bases outside the gene matches: 14. In germline, CDR1 is MNHNS, CDR2 SASEGT. This CDR3 contains 17 residues. The CDR3 is CASSGTSDTFRGNEQFF. DNA for the CDR3: TGTGCCAGCAGTGGGACTAGCGACACCTTTAGAGGTAATGAGCAGTTCTTC.

This chain uses TRBV7-3 with TRBJ2-3; D gene ambiguous. Per the germline V gene, CDR1 is SGHTA and CDR2 is FQGTGA. The CDR3 has 11 residues. V was cut by 3 bases and J by 8 bases, with 6 bases left in between. The CDR3: CASSLGGTQYF. For the CDR3, the DNA is TGTGCCAGCAGCTTGGGCGGTACGCAGTATTTT. Filled out from reference TRBV7-3 and TRBJ2-3, the complete variable domain reads GAGVSQTPSNKVTEKGKYVELRCDPISGHTALYWYRQSLGQGPEFLIYFQGTGAADDSGLPNDRFFAVRPEGSVSTLKIQRTERGDSAVYLCASSLGGTQYFGPGTRLTVL.

CDR3 bases: TGTGCCAGCAGCTTAGGGCTGGGTGGCGAGCAGTACTTC. It yields the protein CASSLGLGGEQYF. J is TRBJ2-7 and V is TRBV11-1; D uncertain. V was shortened by 1 base and J by 6 bases, with 10 bases between the two germline ends. This CDR3 has 13 amino acids. Germline CDR1 reads SGHAT; CDR2 reads FQDESV (reference sequence).

This clonotype was found many times. The chain joins TRBV19 to TRBJ2-5, with 7 bases identical to TRBD1. The J call could be wrong; TRBJ2-7 is a better fit for the DNA end. This CDR3 has 14 amino acids. Germline lookup yields CDR1 LNHDA and CDR2 SQIVND (reference sequence). CDR3 protein: CASSMSQTGDEQYF. The CDR3 coding sequence is TGTGCCAGTAGTATGAGTCAAACAGGGGACGAGCAGTACTTC.

The chain has TRBV12-3 or TRBV12-4 and TRBJ2-5, with unresolved D. The CDR3 length is 15 residues. V was shortened by 1 base and J by 4 bases, with 13 bases between the two germline ends. CDR3 nucleotides: TGTGCCAGCAGTTTAGTGGGGTTGGGTCGAGAGACCCAGTACTTC. Translated: CASSLVGLGRETQYF.

In this sample, this clonotype turned up once. The genes are TRBV6-5 and TRBJ2-5; D is undetermined. Between the trimmed V and J ends, which lost 7 bases and 2 bases, there was a span of 14 bases. CDR1 is MNHEY, CDR2 SVGAGI, per germline. The CDR3 spans 14 residues. CDR3 protein: CASTTPGKQETQYF. The CDR3 DNA follows: TGTGCCAGCACCACCCCTGGGAAACAAGAGACCCAGTACTTC.

The J gene is TRBJ2-5, the V gene TRBV7-2; tentative D call: TRBD2 (6 bases). CDR1 is SGHTA and CDR2 is FQGNSA in the germline V gene. V lost 5 bases, J lost 7 bases, and 17 bases lay in between. The CDR3 length is 14 residues. The DNA of the CDR3 is TGTGCCAGCAGCACTGCGGGGACGGTGGTGACCCAGTACTTC. It yields the protein CASSTAGTVVTQYF.

This clonotype was found a few times. CDR3 region: CASSLATGVETQYF. The CDR3, as DNA: TGTGCCAGCAGCTTAGCGACAGGGGTAGAGACCCAGTACTTC. The V gene is TRBV7-9, the J gene TRBJ2-5; 8 nucleotides match TRBD1. In germline, CDR1 is SEHNR, CDR2 FQNEAQ (reference sequence). CDR3 length: 14 amino acids. Unmatched junction bases numbered 1, after V lost 0 bases and J lost 4 bases.

This chain joins TRBV2 and TRBJ2-7, with TRBD2 as a possible D gene (7 bases). TRBJ2-5 matches the DNA end more closely, so the J call is doubtful. The V gene's germline CDR1 is SNHLY and CDR2 FYNNEI. CDR3 length: 12 residues. The CDR3 DNA is TGTGCCAGTAGAGGGGGAGGGGAGACCCAGTACTTC. It encodes CASRGGGETQYF.

The chain carries TRBV7-3 and TRBJ2-3, with D perhaps TRBD2 (7 bases). CDR1 and CDR2 from the germline V gene are SGHTA and FQGTGA. V shed 5 bases and J shed 7 bases, with 16 bases lying between them. The CDR3 contains 14 residues. In DNA form, the CDR3 reads TGTGCCAGCAGCGCCCGTGGGGGGGCCTATACGCAGTATTTT. This gives the protein CASSARGGAYTQYF.

This clonotype occurred many times. The chain recombines TRBV6-1 with TRBJ2-3, with 10 bases lining up with TRBD2. This CDR3 spans 16 amino acids. Germline CDR1 MNHNS, CDR2 SASEGT. Trimming took 4 bases from V and 2 from J; bases not matched to a gene: 6. CDR3: CASSARTSGNTDTQYF. In DNA form, the CDR3 reads TGTGCCAGCAGTGCAAGGACTAGCGGCAACACAGATACGCAGTATTTT.